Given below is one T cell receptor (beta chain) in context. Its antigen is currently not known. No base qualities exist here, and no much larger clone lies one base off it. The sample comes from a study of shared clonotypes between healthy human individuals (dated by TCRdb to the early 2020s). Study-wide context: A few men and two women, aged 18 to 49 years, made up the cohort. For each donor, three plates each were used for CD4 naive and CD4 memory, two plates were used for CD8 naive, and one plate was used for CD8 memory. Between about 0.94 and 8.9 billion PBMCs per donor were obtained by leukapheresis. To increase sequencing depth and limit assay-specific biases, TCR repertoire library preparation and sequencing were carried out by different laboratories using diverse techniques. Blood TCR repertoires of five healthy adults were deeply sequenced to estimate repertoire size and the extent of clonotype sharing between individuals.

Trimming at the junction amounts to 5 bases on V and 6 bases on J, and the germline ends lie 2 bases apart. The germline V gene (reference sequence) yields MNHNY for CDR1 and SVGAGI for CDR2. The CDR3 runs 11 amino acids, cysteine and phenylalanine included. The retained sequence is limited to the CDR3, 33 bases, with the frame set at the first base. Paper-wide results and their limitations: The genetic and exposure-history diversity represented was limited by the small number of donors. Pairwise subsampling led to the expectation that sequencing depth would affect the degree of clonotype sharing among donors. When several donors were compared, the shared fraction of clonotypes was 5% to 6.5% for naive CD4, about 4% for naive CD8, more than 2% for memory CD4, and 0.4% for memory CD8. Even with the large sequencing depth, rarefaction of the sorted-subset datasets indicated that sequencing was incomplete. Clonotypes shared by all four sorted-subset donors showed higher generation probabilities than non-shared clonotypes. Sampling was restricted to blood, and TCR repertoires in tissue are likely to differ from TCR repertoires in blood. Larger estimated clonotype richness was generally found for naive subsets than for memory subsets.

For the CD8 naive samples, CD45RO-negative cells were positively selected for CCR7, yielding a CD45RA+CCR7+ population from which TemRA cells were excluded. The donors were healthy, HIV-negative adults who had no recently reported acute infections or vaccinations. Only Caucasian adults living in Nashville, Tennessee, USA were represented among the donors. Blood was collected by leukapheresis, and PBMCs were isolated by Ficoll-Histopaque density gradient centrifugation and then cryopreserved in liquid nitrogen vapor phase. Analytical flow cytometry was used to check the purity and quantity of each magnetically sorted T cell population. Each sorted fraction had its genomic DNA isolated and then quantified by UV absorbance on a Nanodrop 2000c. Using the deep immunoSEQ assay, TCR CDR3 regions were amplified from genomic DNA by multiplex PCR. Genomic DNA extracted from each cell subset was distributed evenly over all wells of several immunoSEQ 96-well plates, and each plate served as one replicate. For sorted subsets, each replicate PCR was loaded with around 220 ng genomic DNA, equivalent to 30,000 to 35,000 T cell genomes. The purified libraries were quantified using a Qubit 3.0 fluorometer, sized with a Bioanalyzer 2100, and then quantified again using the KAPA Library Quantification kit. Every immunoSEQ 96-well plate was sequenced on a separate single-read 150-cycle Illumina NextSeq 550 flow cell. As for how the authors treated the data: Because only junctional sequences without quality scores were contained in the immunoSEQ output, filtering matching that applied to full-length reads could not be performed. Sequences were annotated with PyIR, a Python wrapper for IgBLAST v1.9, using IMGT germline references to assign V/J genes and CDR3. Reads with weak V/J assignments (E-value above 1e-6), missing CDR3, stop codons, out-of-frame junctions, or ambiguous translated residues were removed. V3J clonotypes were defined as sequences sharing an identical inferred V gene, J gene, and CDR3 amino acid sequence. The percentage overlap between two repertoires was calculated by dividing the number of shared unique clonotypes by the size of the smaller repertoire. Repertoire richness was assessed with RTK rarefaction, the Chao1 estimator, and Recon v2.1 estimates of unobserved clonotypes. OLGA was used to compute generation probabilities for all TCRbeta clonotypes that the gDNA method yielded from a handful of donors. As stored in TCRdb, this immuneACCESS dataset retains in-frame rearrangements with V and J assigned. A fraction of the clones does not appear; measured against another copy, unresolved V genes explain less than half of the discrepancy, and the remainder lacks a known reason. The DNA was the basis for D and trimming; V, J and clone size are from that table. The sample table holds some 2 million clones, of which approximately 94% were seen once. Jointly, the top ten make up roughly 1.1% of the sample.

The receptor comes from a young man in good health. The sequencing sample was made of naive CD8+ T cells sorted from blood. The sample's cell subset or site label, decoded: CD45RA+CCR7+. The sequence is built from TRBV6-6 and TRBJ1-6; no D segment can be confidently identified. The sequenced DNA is TGTGCCAGCAGTGGTAATTCACCCCTCCACTTT. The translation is CASSGNSPLHF.